What follows is one T cell receptor (beta chain) and its context. Its antigen remains unidentified. This sample was included in a study of cytomegalovirus exposure and HLA in healthy donors. Findings and limits, study-wide: Accurate predictions that matched the HLA-A and HLA-B alleles of most subjects were reportedly made from TCR beta sequences. In a later analysis, at a false discovery rate of 0.05, about 16,000 TCR beta sequences matched HLA alleles.

Primers: 60 Vbeta forward and 13 Jbeta reverse. Source study methods: An analysis that came later counted roughly 80 million unique TCR beta chains, approximately 10 million shared. Data came from immunoSEQ multiplex PCR; TCRdb stores just in-frame clones and leaves some out. Clone size and the V and J calls come from that table; the DNA yielded D and trimming. The table lists under 300,000 clones, around 66% of them singletons. The germline CDR1 and CDR2 sequences are SGHNT and YENEEA. CDR3 length equals 16 residues. The junction had 7 bases not matched to a gene; V was cut back by 6 bases and J by 1 base.

The TCR originated in a female donor in good health and CMV-seronegative. The chain uses TRBV11-3 and TRBJ2-7, with TRBD1 matching over 12 bases. The specimen was PBMCs. This CDR3 reads CASRNWDRGQSYEQYF. Written as DNA, the CDR3 is TGTGCCAGCAGAAACTGGGACAGGGGGCAATCCTACGAGCAGTACTTC.